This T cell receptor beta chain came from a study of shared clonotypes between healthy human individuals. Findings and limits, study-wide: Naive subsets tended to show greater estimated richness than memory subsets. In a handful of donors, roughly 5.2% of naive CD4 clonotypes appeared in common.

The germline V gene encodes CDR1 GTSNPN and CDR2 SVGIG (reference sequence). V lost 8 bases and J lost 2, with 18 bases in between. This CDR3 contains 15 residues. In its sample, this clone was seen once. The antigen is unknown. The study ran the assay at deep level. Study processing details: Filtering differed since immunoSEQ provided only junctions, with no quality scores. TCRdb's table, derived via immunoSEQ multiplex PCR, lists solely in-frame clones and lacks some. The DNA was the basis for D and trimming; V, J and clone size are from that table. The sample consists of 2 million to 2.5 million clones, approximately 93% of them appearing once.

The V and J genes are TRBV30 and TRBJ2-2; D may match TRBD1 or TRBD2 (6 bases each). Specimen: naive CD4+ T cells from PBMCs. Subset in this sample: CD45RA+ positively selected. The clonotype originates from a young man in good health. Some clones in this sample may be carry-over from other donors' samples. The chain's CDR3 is CALHGGASNTGELFF. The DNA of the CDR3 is TGTGCCCTCCACGGGGGCGCATCTAACACCGGGGAGCTGTTTTTT.